The 14 T cell receptor beta chains given below trace back to one sample, sequenced in a study of radiation and T cells in renal cell carcinoma. Profiled with immunoSEQ multiplex PCR; TCRdb holds only in-frame clones, not every one. There are about 160,000 clones in the sample; about 88% occur only once, and around 4.1% lies in the top ten. Described time point: baseline pretreatment blood. Treatment: 15 Gy SBRT to primary tumor, nephrectomy 4 weeks later. The material sequenced was blood, taken from a patient whose treatment included radiotherapy and nephrectomy. The origin of the receptors is a woman in her 70s with renal cell carcinoma.

The gene calls are TRBV19 and TRBJ2-2, with D possibly TRBD2 on 5 matching bases. Germline lookup yields CDR1 LNHDA and CDR2 SQIVND (reference sequence). CDR3 length: 15 amino acids. Trimming removed 3 bases from V and 2 bases from J, with 10 bases in between. CDR3 DNA: TGTGCCAGTAGTATCCCTAGCTCCAACACCGGGGAGCTGTTTTTT. This translates into CASSIPSSNTGELFF.

The J gene is TRBJ2-7, the V gene TRBV5-6; the D gene could be TRBD1 or TRBD2 (5 bases each). Trimming shortened V by 4 bases and J by 4 bases, and 15 bases separated the two germline ends. The CDR3 is 14 residues long. CDR1 is SGHDT, CDR2 YYEEEE, per germline. CDR3 nucleotide sequence: TGTGCCAGCAGCGAGGCGAGGTGGGGGTACGAGCAGTACTTC. It is translated as CASSEARWGYEQYF. Complete variable domain (other parts from reference TRBV5-6 and TRBJ2-7): DAGVTQSPTHLIKTRGQQVTLRCSPKSGHDTVSWYQQALGQGPQFIFQYYEEEERQRGNFPDRFSGHQFPNYSSELNVNALLLGDSALYLCASSEARWGYEQYFGPGTRLTVT.

This chain links TRBV9 with TRBJ1-2, with 7 bases matching TRBD1. The CDR3 runs to 14 residues. CDR1 is SGDLS, CDR2 YYNGEE, per germline. J gave up 8 bases and V 4 bases, and 11 bases lay outside the gene matches. In DNA form, the CDR3 reads TGTGCCAGCAGCATAGTGGAGGGGGCGGTGGGCTACACCTTC. It yields the protein CASSIVEGAVGYTF. The entire variable domain, with the rest obtained from reference TRBV9 and TRBJ1-2, is as follows: DSGVTQTPKHLITATGQRVTLRCSPRSGDLSVYWYQQSLDQGLQFLIQYYNGEERAKGNILERFSAQQFPDLHSELNLSSLELGDSALYFCASSIVEGAVGYTFGSGTRLTVV.

V is TRBV6-1 and J is TRBJ1-5; 7 nucleotides agree with TRBD1. The CDR3 has 15 amino acids. Germline-derived CDR1 and CDR2 are MNHNS and SASEGT. V dropped 3 bases and J dropped 4; count of bases not matched to a gene: 6. CDR3 DNA: TGTGCCAGCAGTGAGAATCAGGGGGTGAATCAGCCCCAGCATTTT. Protein product: CASSENQGVNQPQHF.

The gene calls are TRBV2 and TRBJ1-1; 8 bases match TRBD1. Trimming removed 1 base from V and 11 bases from J; junction bases left unmatched: 9. This CDR3 spans 14 amino acids. Germline CDR1 SNHLY, CDR2 FYNNEI. The CDR3 loop is CASSEVYRGDVAFF. The CDR3 DNA reads TGTGCCAGCAGTGAAGTCTACAGGGGGGATGTGGCTTTCTTT.

The chain has TRBV7-9 and TRBJ1-1; D not resolved. CDR3 length: 15 amino acids. The germline gives CDR1 SEHNR, CDR2 FQNEAQ (reference sequence). The V end was cut by 4 bases, the J end by 0 bases, with 12 bases between. The CDR3 coding sequence is TGTGCCAGCAGCTCTAAGACGGGCATGAACACTGAAGCTTTCTTT. As protein: CASSSKTGMNTEAFF. Looking up the rest from reference TRBV7-9 and TRBJ1-1 gives the full variable domain: DTGVSQNPRHKITKRGQNVTFRCDPISEHNRLYWYRQTLGQGPEFLTYFQNEAQLEKSRLLSDRFSAERPKGSFSTLEIQRTEQGDSAMYLCASSSKTGMNTEAFFGQGTRLTVV.

V is TRBV5-6 and J is TRBJ2-6, with a tentative D call TRBD1 (6 bases). The CDR3 sequence is 16 residues long. V was trimmed by 4 bases and J by 0 bases, leaving 11 bases between them. Germline-derived CDR1 and CDR2 are SGHDT and YYEEEE. CDR3 residues: CASSSTGRSGANVLTF. The CDR3 region has the DNA TGTGCCAGCAGCAGTACAGGGCGCTCTGGGGCCAACGTCCTGACTTTC.

This clone is categorized as medium-sized. The chain carries TRBV2 and TRBJ1-1; D gene ambiguous. V shed 6 bases and J shed 0 bases, with 8 bases lying between them. This CDR3 contains 13 residues. Germline V gene lookup returns CDR1 SNHLY and CDR2 FYNNEI. CDR3: CASRVGMNTEAFF. The CDR3 coding sequence is TGTGCCAGCAGGGTGGGAATGAACACTGAAGCTTTCTTT. Full variable domain (missing parts from reference TRBV2 and TRBJ1-1): EPEVTQTPSHQVTQMGQEVILRCVPISNHLYFYWYRQILGQKVEFLVSFYNNEISEKSEIFDDQFSVERPDGSNFTLKIRSTKLEDSAMYFCASRVGMNTEAFFGQGTRLTVV.

The chain links TRBV30 to TRBJ2-3, with unresolved D. The V end was cut by 1 base, the J end by 1 base, with 9 bases between. This CDR3 has 14 amino acids. CDR1 and CDR2 (germline): GTSNPN, SVGIG (reference sequence). CDR3 coding DNA: TGTGCCTGGAGTGGCGGAATGGGCACAGATACGCAGTATTTT. This gives the protein CAWSGGMGTDTQYF.

The chain joins TRBV27 to TRBJ2-5, with 10 bases matching TRBD2. Trimming took 2 bases from V and 7 from J; bases not matched to a gene: 19. CDR3 size: 19 residues. Per the germline V gene, CDR1 is MNHEY and CDR2 is SMNVEV (reference sequence). CDR3 residues: CASSLGSASGGPLAGTQYF. In nucleotides, the CDR3 is TGTGCCAGCAGTTTAGGAAGTGCTAGCGGGGGACCCCTCGCCGGGACCCAGTACTTC.

The chain is built from TRBV5-4 and TRBJ1-2; the match to TRBD1 covers 7 bases. Germline values: CDR1 SGHNT, CDR2 YYREEE (reference sequence). V shed 4 bases and J 4 bases; nucleotides not matched to a gene: 4. This CDR3 comprises 13 residues. CDR3 protein: CASSPTGTYGYTF. For the CDR3, the DNA is TGTGCCAGCAGCCCGACAGGGACCTATGGCTACACCTTC.

This clone was picked up one time. The chain employs TRBV7-2 and TRBJ2-7, with 9 bases fitting TRBD1. V lost 5 bases, J lost 3 bases, and 5 bases stayed unmatched. The CDR3 has 14 residues. In germline, CDR1 is SGHTA, CDR2 FQGNSA. The CDR3 nucleotides read TGTGCCAGCAGCGTGGGACAGGGCCTCTACGAGCAGTACTTC. Translating it yields CASSVGQGLYEQYF.

This chain connects TRBV30 to TRBJ1-3; the D gene is possibly TRBD1 (5 bases). The V gene's germline CDR1 is GTSNPN and CDR2 SVGIG (reference sequence). The length of the CDR3 is 15 residues. With 0 bases removed from V and 4 bases from J, the gap between germline ends came to 13 bases. CDR3 DNA sequence: TGTGCCTGGAGTGTAAGTGGGGGTTCCGGAAACACCATATATTTT. Amino acid sequence: CAWSVSGGSGNTIYF.

V is TRBV7-3 and J is TRBJ2-1; D is ambiguous. CDR1 and CDR2 from the germline V gene are SGHTA and FQGTGA. V shed 5 bases and J shed 0 bases, with 11 bases lying between them. The CDR3 spans 15 residues. In DNA, the CDR3 is TGTGCCAGCAGCCCAGCCCCGAGCTCCTACAATGAGCAGTTCTTC. The encoded protein is CASSPAPSSYNEQFF.